This TCR beta chain was sequenced for a study of T cell changes during pregnancy in multiple sclerosis. Repertoires were generated with immunoSEQ multiplex PCR, while TCRdb's copy carries only in-frame clones and drops some. Of over 70,000 clones in the sample, 94% were seen once. Between the trimmed V and J ends, which lost 0 bases and 4 bases, there was a span of 4 bases. This CDR3 comprises 13 residues. Looked up from germline, CDR1 is LNHDA and CDR2 is SQIVND (reference sequence). The receptor was derived from a female donor with multiple sclerosis, enrolled in a pregnancy study. This sequence joins TRBV19 and TRBJ1-5; the D is unclear. The source was peripheral blood, collected in the third trimester of pregnancy. The CDR3 DNA follows: TGTGCCAGTAGTATAGAAACAAATCAGCCCCAGCATTTT. Translated, it gives CASSIETNQPQHF.